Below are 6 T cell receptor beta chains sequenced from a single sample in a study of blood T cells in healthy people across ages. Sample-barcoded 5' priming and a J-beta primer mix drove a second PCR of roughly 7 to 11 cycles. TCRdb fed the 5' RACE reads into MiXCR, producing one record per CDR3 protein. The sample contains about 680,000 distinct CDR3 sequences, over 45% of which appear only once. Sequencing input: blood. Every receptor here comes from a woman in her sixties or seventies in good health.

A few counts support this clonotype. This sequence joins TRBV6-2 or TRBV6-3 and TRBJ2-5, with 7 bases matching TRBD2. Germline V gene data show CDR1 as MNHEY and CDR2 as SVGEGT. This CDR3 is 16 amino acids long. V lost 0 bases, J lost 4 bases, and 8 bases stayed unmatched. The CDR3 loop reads CASSYSAGALPETQYF. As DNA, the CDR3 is TGTGCCAGCAGTTACTCGGCGGGAGCCCTACCAGAGACCCAGTACTTC.

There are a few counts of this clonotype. The DNA for the CDR3 is TGTGCCAGCAGCCAAGGACTCACTACTCTATACGAGCAGTACTTC. It specifies CASSQGLTTLYEQYF. V usage is TRBV3-1 and J usage is TRBJ2-7; D is undetermined. V was cut by 1 base and J by 4 bases, with 14 bases left in between. There are 15 residues in the CDR3. The V gene's germline CDR1 is LGHDT and CDR2 YNNKEL (reference sequence).

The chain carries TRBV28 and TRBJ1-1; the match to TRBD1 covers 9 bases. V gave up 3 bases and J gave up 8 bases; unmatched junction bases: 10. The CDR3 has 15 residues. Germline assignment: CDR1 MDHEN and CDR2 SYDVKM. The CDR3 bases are TGTGCCAGCAGTTTCCCCCAGGGACAGGGTGGGGAAGCTTTCTTT. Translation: CASSFPQGQGGEAFF.

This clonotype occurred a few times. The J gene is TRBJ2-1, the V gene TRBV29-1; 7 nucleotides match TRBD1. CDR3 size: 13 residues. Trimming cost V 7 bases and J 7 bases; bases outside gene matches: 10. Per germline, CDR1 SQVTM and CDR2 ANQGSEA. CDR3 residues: CSARQGASNEQFF. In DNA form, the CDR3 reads TGCAGCGCCCGACAGGGTGCATCTAATGAGCAGTTCTTC.

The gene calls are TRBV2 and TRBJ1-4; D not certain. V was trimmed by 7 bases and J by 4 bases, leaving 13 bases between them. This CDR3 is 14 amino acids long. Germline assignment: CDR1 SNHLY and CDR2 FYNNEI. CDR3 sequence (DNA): TGTGCCAGCATGAGCGTGGCTGGTAATGAAAAACTGTTTTTT. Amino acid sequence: CASMSVAGNEKLFF.

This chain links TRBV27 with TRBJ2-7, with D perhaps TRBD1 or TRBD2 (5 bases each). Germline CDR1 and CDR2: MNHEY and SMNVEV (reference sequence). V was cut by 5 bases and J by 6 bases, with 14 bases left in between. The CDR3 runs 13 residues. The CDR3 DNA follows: TGTGCCAGCAGTGTTGGTGGGACCCTCGAGCAGTACTTC. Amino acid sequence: CASSVGGTLEQYF.